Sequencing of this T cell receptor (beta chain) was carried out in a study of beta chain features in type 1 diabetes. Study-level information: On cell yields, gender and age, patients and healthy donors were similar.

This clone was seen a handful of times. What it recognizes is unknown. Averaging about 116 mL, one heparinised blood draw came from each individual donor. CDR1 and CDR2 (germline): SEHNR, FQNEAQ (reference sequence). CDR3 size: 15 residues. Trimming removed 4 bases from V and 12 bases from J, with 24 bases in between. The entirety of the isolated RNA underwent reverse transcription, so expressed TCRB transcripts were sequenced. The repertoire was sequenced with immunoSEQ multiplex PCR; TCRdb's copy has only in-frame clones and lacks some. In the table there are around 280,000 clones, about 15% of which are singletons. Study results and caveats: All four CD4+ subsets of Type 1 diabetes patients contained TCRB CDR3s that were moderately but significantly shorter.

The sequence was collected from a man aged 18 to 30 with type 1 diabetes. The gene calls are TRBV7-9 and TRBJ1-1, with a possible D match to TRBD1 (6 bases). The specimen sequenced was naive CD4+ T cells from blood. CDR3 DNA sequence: TGTGCCAGCAGCTGGAAACAGGGAAGGAGTTCGAATACTTTCTTT. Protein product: CASSWKQGRSSNTFF.